The clone carrying this T cell receptor (beta chain) was counted a few times. The use of a sample-barcoded 5' primer and a J-beta primer mix characterized a second PCR of roughly 6 to 11 cycles. Every cDNA molecule bore a tag from a template-switch adaptor containing 12 random nucleotides. TCRdb recomputed calls from the 5' RACE reads with MiXCR, one row per CDR3 protein. The sample carries about 1 million distinct CDR3 sequences, under 30% recorded once. Aged about 6 to 95, donors were systemically healthy Caucasians from Russia. V was cut by 2 bases and J by 5 bases, with 19 bases left in between. Germline V gives CDR1 SGHTA, CDR2 FQGNSA. The CDR3 runs to 16 residues. This specimen comes from a study of blood T cells in healthy people across ages. A further study also used this sample, focusing on T cells of mothers and their children.

This sequence originates from a girl aged 2-10 years in good health. Sequencing input: blood. This chain joins TRBV7-2 and TRBJ2-7, with TRBD1 as a possible D gene (6 bases). The CDR3 bases are TGTGCCAGCAGCTTACCAACAGACAGGAGTGTCCACGAGCAGTACTTC. Its protein is CASSLPTDRSVHEQYF.